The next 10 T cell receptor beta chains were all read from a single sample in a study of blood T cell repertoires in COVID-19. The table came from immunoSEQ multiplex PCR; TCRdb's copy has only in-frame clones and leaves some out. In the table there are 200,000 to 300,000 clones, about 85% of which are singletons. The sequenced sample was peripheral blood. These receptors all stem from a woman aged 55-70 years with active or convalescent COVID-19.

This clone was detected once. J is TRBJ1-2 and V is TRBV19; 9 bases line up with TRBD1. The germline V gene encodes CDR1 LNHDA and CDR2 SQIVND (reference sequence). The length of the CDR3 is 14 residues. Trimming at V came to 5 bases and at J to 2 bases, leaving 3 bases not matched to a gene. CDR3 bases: TGTGCCAGTAGTGAGACAGGGGGGAACTATGGCTACACCTTC. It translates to CASSETGGNYGYTF.

CDR3: CASSTTTGIETQYF. The CDR3 DNA is TGCGCCAGCAGCACCACGACAGGGATAGAGACCCAGTACTTC. The J gene is TRBJ2-5, the V gene TRBV5-1; 7 nucleotides align to TRBD1. The germline V gene encodes CDR1 SGHRS and CDR2 YFSETQ. This CDR3 has 14 amino acids. V shed 4 bases, J shed 4 bases, and the junction held 7 bases outside the gene matches.

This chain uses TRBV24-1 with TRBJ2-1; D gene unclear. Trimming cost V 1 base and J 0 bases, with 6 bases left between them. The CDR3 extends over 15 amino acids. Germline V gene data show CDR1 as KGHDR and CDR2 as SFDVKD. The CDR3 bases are TGTGCCACCAGTGATTTTCGCGCCTCCTACAATGAGCAGTTCTTC. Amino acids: CATSDFRASYNEQFF.

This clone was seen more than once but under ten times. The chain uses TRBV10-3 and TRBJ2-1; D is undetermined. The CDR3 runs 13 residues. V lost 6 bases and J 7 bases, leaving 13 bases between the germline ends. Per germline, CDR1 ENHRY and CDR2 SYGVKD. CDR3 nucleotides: TGTGCCATCAGCCAGTTCGAGGAGAATGAGCAGTTCTTC. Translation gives CAISQFEENEQFF.

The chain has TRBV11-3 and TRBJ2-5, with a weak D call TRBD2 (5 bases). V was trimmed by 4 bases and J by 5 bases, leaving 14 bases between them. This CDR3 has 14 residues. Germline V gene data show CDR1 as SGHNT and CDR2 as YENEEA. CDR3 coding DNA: TGTGCCAGCAGCTCCAGGTTCTCGGGGGAGACCCAGTACTTC. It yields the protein CASSSRFSGETQYF. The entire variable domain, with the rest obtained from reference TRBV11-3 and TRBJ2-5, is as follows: EAGVVQSPRYKIIEKKQPVAFWCNPISGHNTLYWYLQNLGQGPELLIRYENEEAVDDSQLPKDRFSAERLKGVDSTLKIQPAELGDSAVYLCASSSRFSGETQYFGPGTRLLVL.

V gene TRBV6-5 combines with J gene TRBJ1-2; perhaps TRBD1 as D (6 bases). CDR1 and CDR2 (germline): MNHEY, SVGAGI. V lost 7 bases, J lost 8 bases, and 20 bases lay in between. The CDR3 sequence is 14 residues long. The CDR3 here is CASTLHQGFIGYTF. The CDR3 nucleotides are TGTGCCAGCACCCTTCACCAGGGGTTCATAGGCTACACCTTC.

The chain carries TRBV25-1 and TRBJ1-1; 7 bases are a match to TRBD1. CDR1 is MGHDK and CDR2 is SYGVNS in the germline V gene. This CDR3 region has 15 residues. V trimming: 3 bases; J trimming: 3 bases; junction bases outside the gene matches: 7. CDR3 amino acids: CASSDEGQVYTEAFF. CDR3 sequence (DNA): TGTGCCAGCAGTGACGAAGGACAGGTCTACACTGAAGCTTTCTTT.

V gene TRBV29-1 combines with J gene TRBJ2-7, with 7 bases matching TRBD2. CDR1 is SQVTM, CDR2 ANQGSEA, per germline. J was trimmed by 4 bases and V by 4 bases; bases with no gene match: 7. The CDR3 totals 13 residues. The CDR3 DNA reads TGCAGCGTTGGTAGTAGCGGGCCGTACGAGCAGTACTTC. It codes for CSVGSSGPYEQYF.

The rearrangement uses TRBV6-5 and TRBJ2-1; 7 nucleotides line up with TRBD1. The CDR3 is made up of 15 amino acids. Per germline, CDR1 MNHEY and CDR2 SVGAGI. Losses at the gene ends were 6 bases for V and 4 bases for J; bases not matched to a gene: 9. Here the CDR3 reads CASSADRSGYNEQFF. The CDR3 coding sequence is TGTGCCAGCAGCGCGGACAGGTCAGGGTACAATGAGCAGTTCTTC.

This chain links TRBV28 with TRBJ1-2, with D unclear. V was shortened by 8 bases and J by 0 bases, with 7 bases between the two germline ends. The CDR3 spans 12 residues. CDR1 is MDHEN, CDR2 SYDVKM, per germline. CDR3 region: CASQPTNYGYTF. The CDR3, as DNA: TGTGCCAGCCAACCTACTAACTATGGCTACACCTTC.